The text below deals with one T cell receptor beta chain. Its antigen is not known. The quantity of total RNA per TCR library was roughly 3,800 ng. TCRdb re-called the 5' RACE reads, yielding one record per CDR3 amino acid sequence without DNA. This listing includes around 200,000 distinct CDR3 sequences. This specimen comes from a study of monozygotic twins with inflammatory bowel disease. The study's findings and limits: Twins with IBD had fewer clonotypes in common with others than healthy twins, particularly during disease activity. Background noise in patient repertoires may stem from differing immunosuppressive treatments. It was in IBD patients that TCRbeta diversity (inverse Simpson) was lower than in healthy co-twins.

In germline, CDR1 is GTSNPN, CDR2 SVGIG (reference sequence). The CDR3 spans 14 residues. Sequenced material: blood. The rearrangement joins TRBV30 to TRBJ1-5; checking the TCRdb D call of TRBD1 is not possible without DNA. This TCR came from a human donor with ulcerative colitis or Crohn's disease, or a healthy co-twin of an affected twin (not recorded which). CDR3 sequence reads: CAYVPGMKNQPQHF.